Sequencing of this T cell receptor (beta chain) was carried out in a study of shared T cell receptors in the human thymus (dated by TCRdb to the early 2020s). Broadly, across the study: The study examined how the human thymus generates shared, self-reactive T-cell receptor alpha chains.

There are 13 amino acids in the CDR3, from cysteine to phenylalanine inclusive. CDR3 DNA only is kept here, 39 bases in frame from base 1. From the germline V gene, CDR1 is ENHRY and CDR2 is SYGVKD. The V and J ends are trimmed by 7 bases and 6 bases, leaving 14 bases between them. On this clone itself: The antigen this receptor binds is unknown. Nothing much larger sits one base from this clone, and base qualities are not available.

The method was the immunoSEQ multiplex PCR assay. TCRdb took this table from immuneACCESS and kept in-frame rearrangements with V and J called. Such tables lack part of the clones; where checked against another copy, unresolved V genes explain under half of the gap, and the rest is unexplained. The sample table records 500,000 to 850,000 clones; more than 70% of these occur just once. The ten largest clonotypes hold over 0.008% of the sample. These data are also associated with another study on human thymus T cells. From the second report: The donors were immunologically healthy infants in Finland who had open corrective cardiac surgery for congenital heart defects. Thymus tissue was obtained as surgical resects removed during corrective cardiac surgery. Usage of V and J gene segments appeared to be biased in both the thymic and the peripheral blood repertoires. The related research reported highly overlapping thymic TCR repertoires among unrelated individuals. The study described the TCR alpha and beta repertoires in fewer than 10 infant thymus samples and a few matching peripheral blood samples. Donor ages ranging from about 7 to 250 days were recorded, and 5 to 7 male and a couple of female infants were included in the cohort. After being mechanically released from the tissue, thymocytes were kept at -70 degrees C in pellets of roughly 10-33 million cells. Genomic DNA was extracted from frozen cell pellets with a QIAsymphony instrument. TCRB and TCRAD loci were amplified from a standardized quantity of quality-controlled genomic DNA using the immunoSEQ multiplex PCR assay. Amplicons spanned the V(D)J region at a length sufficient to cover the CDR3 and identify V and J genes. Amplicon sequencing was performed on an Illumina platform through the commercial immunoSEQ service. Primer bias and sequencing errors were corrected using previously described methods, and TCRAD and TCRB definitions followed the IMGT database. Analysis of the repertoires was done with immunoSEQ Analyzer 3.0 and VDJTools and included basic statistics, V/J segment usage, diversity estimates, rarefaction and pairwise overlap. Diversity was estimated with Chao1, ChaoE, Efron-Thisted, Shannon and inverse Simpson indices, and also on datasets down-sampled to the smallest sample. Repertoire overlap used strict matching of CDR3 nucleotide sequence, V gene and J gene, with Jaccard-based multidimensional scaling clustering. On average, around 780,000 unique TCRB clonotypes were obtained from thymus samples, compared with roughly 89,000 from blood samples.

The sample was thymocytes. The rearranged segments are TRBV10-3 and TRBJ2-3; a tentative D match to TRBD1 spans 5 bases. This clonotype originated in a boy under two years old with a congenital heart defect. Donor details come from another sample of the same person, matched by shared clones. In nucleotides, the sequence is TGTGCCATCAAACGGCCCAAGGGGGATACGCAGTATTTT. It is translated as CAIKRPKGDTQYF.